The 16 T cell receptor beta chains below were found in one sample sequenced in a study of blood T cell repertoires in COVID-19. Assay used: immunoSEQ multiplex PCR; TCRdb lists only in-frame clones, some missing. Here the sample spans about 340,000 clones, 65% to 85% being singletons. The sample comprised peripheral blood. All receptors derive from a man aged 25-40 years with active or convalescent COVID-19.

The chain joins TRBV5-1 to TRBJ1-2; D is uncertain. This CDR3 spans 13 amino acids. The germline V gene encodes CDR1 SGHRS and CDR2 YFSETQ. Trimming removed 1 base at V and 8 bases at J, with 12 bases between. CDR3 bases: TGCGCCAGCAGCTTGAACACATATCCCGGCTACACCTTC. Its protein is CASSLNTYPGYTF.

The chain recombines TRBV25-1 with TRBJ2-7; D remains unclear. CDR3 length: 11 residues. Germline CDR1 is MGHDK and CDR2 is SYGVNS. V lost 1 base to trimming and J lost 4 bases, with 2 bases between them. CDR3 nucleotides: TGTGCCAGCAGTGAATCGTACGAGCAGTACTTC. This codes for CASSESYEQYF.

The sample holds one count of this clone. J is TRBJ2-7 and V is TRBV4-1; D not certain. CDR1 MGHRA and CDR2 YSYEKL come from the germline V gene. V lost 0 bases to trimming and J lost 5 bases, with 14 bases between them. There are 15 residues in the CDR3. The CDR3 DNA follows: TGCGCCAGCAGCCAAGACTTAGCTGGAAAGAACGAGCAGTACTTC. It codes for CASSQDLAGKNEQYF.

The chain combines TRBV4-1 with TRBJ1-2; D unresolved. This CDR3 region has 13 residues. V lost 1 base to trimming and J lost 4 bases, with 7 bases between them. Germline V gene lookup returns CDR1 MGHRA and CDR2 YSYEKL. The chain's CDR3 is CASSQGQIYGYTF. For the CDR3, the DNA is TGCGCCAGCAGCCAAGGGCAGATCTATGGCTACACCTTC.

This chain links TRBV24-1 with TRBJ2-2, with a weak D call TRBD2 (6 bases). The CDR3 loop spans 14 amino acids. Germline loops: CDR1 KGHDR, CDR2 SFDVKD. Deletions cut 3 bases from V and 7 bases from J, with 11 bases between. In DNA form, the CDR3 reads TGTGCCACCAGTGATACGCTAGCGATCGGGGAGCTGTTTTTT. Amino acid sequence: CATSDTLAIGELFF.

This clone was observed a few times. The rearrangement joins TRBV19 to TRBJ2-3; D is ambiguous. Trimming shortened V by 8 bases and J by 2 bases, and 11 bases separated the two germline ends. The germline CDR1 and CDR2 sequences are LNHDA and SQIVND (reference sequence). This CDR3 has 13 amino acids. The CDR3 DNA follows: TGTGCCAGTGGTAGACAAATCACAGATACGCAGTATTTT. This encodes CASGRQITDTQYF. The full variable domain, its missing parts supplied by reference TRBV19 and TRBJ2-3, is DGGITQSPKYLFRKEGQNVTLSCEQNLNHDAMYWYRQDPGQGLRLIYYSQIVNDFQKGDIAEGYSVSREKKESFPLTVTSAQKNPTAFYLCASGRQITDTQYFGPGTRLTVL.

V gene TRBV6-5 combines with J gene TRBJ1-1; D possibly corresponds to TRBD1 (6 bases). V lost 2 bases and J 2 bases, leaving 12 bases between the germline ends. From germline, CDR1 is MNHEY and CDR2 SVGAGI. The CDR3 is 15 amino acids. The CDR3 DNA is TGTGCCAGCAGTTACACCCGGACAGTAAACACTGAAGCTTTCTTT. The encoded protein is CASSYTRTVNTEAFF.

This rearrangement joins TRBV24-1 to TRBJ2-1, with 8 bases fitting TRBD2. The V gene's germline CDR1 is KGHDR and CDR2 SFDVKD. V shed 4 bases and J 0 bases; nucleotides not matched to a gene: 7. The CDR3 totals 17 residues. The CDR3 DNA reads as TGTGCCACCAGTGAACCTCAGGGGACTAGCTCCTACAATGAGCAGTTCTTC. Translating gives CATSEPQGTSSYNEQFF.

The chain carries TRBV2 and TRBJ2-1, with 12 nucleotides matching TRBD2. This CDR3 has 13 residues. In germline, CDR1 is SNHLY, CDR2 FYNNEI. After removal of 10 bases from V and 10 bases from J, the junction contained 8 bases not matched to a gene. The CDR3 reads CAILAGGGEEQFF. In nucleotides, the CDR3 is TGTGCCATCCTAGCGGGAGGGGGAGAGGAGCAGTTCTTC.

CDR3 sequence: CASSPFSGPANYGYTF. The CDR3 DNA is TGTGCCAGCAGCCCCTTCAGTGGCCCAGCTAACTATGGCTACACCTTC. This chain joins TRBV5-6 and TRBJ1-2, with D unresolved. The CDR3 is 16 amino acids. Germline V lookup: CDR1 SGHDT, CDR2 YYEEEE. Trimming cost V 4 bases and J 0 bases, with 16 bases left between them. The full variable domain, rest sourced from reference TRBV5-6 and TRBJ1-2, is DAGVTQSPTHLIKTRGQQVTLRCSPKSGHDTVSWYQQALGQGPQFIFQYYEEEERQRGNFPDRFSGHQFPNYSSELNVNALLLGDSALYLCASSPFSGPANYGYTFGSGTRLTVV.

V and J are TRBV7-2 and TRBJ2-1; the match to TRBD2 covers 13 bases. V dropped 7 bases and J dropped 10; count of bases not matched to a gene: 7. The CDR3 spans 14 residues. CDR1 SGHTA and CDR2 FQGNSA come from the germline V gene. CDR3 protein: CASTGLAGEKEQFF. DNA for the CDR3: TGTGCCAGCACCGGACTAGCGGGAGAAAAAGAGCAGTTCTTC. The variable domain in full, with the rest retrieved from reference TRBV7-2 and TRBJ2-1, is GAGVSQSPSNKVTEKGKDVELRCDPISGHTALYWYRQSLGQGLEFLIYFQGNSAPDKSGLPSDRFSAERTGGSVSTLTIQRTQQEDSAVYLCASTGLAGEKEQFFGPGTRLTVL.

This clone was counted a few times. V is TRBV6-5 and J is TRBJ1-1, with 9 bases fitting TRBD1. The CDR3 sequence is 15 residues long. Losses at the gene ends were 5 bases for V and 4 bases for J; bases not matched to a gene: 8. Germline CDR1 is MNHEY and CDR2 is SVGAGI. CDR3 amino acids: CASSPQWDRATEAFF. CDR3 coding DNA: TGTGCCAGCAGTCCTCAGTGGGACAGGGCCACTGAAGCTTTCTTT.

CDR3 sequence reads: CASSYGTSGRATDTQYF. The CDR3 DNA sequence: TGTGCCAGCAGCTATGGGACTAGCGGGAGGGCCACAGATACGCAGTATTTT. The chain has TRBV13 and TRBJ2-3; TRBD2 aligns across 16 bases. The junction had 3 bases not matched to a gene; V was cut back by 4 bases and J by 2 bases. The CDR3 totals 17 residues. The V gene's germline CDR1 is PRHDT and CDR2 FYEKMQ (reference sequence).

The V gene is TRBV30, the J gene TRBJ1-2, with unresolved D. Per the germline V gene, CDR1 is GTSNPN and CDR2 is SVGIG (reference sequence). CDR3 length: 10 amino acids. The V and J ends lost 7 bases and 5 bases respectively, with 8 bases between them. CDR3 coding DNA: TGTGCCTCCTCCTCTTATGGCTACACCTTC. Its protein product is CASSSYGYTF.

The V call is TRBV24-1, the J call TRBJ2-7; tentative D call: TRBD1 (6 bases). Deletions cut 4 bases from V and 3 bases from J, with 9 bases between. The CDR3 covers 13 residues. Germline V CDR1 and CDR2: KGHDR, SFDVKD. CDR3 residues: CATSEGGDYEQYF. CDR3 coding DNA: TGTGCCACCAGTGAAGGGGGAGACTACGAGCAGTACTTC.

This clone showed up just once. This chain's CDR3 is CSVESLADTGELFF. CDR3 DNA: TGCAGCGTTGAAAGCCTAGCGGACACCGGGGAGCTGTTTTTT. J is TRBJ2-2 and V is TRBV29-1; 7 nucleotides line up with TRBD2. The CDR3 is made up of 14 amino acids. V was clipped by 2 bases and J by 3 bases; unmatched bases: 3. Germline assignment: CDR1 SQVTM and CDR2 ANQGSEA.